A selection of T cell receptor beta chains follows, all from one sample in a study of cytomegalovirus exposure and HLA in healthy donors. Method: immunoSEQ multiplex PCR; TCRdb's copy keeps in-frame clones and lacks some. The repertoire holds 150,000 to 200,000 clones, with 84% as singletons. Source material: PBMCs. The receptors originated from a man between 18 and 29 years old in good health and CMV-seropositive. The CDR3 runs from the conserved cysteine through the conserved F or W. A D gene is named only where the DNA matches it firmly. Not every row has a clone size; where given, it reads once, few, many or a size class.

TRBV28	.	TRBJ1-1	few	TGTGCCAGCAGTTTTGGGCAGGCTGAAGCTTTCTTT	CASSFGQAEAFF
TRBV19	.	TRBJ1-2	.	TGTGCCAGTAGTCGATCCCCGGACAAGCCTTGGGGCTACACCTTC	CASSRSPDKPWGYTF
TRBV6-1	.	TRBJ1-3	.	TGTGCCAGCAGTGAGGGGGGGGACGGAAACACCATATATTTT	CASSEGGDGNTIYF
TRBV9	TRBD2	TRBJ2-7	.	TGTGCCAGCAGCGGGGGGACTAGCGGGGCCTACGAGCAGTACTTC	CASSGGTSGAYEQYF
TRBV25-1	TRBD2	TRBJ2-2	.	TGTGCCAGCAGTCCGAAGACTAGCGGGAGATCGGGCACCGGGGAGCTGTTTTTT	CASSPKTSGRSGTGELFF
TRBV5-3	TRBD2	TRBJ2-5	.	TGTGCCAGAAGCTTACCACTAGCGGAGTTCCAAGAGACCCAGTACTTC	CARSLPLAEFQETQYF
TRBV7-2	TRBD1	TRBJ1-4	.	TGTGCCAGCAGCTTTTCCGGGACAGATGAAAAACTGTTTTTT	CASSFSGTDEKLFF
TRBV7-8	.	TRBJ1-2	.	TGTGCCAGCAGCTCCTTCGGCGGGGGAACAGCTAACTATGGCTACACCTTC	CASSSFGGGTANYGYTF
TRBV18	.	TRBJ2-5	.	TGTGCCAGCTCACCTACTGCGCGGATAGAGACCCAGTACTTC	CASSPTARIETQYF
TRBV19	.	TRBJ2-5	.	TGTGCCAGTAAGCGGGCAGTCGGAGAGACCCAGTACTTC	CASKRAVGETQYF
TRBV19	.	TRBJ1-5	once	TGTGCCAGTAGAGAGAGACTTTCCAACAATCAGCCCCAGCATTTT	CASRERLSNNQPQHF
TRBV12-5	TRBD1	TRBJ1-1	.	TGTGCTAGTGGTTTGGTACTGGGACAGGGGTCGTTGAACACTGAAGCTTTCTTT	CASGLVLGQGSLNTEAFF
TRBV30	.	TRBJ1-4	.	TGTGCCTCAACCCCGGGTAATGAAAAACTGTTTTTT	CASTPGNEKLFF
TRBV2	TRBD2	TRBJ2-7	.	TGTGCCAGCAGTGGGGGACTAGCGGGGACCTACGAGCAGTACTTC	CASSGGLAGTYEQYF
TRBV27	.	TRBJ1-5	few	TGTGCCAGCAGTCGCTCCGCGGACAGTCGAGGTCAGCCCCAGCATTTT	CASSRSADSRGQPQHF
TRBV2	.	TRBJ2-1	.	TGTGCCAGCAGTGATCGGATTCCAGGACTACCTTCCTTTAATGAGCAGTTCTTC	CASSDRIPGLPSFNEQFF
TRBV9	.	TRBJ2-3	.	TGTGCCAGCAGCGTAGCCGGCGGGGCCAGCACAGATACGCAGTATTTT	CASSVAGGASTDTQYF
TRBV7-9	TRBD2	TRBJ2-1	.	TGTGCCAGCAGCTTGCCGGGAGGACCCTACAATGAGCAGTTCTTC	CASSLPGGPYNEQFF
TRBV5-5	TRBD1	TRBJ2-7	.	TGTGCCAGCAGCTTGGACAGGGGGAGCTCCTACGAGCAGTACTTC	CASSLDRGSSYEQYF
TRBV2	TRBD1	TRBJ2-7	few	TGTGCCAGCAGTCCCGGACAGGGGGAGGAGTACTTC	CASSPGQGEEYF
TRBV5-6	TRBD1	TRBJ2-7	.	TGTGCCAGCAGCTCTCGGGACAGGGTGGCCTACGAGCAGTACTTC	CASSSRDRVAYEQYF
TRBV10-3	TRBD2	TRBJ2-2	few	TGTGCCATCTGGGAGGGCGGGGAGCTGTTTTTT	CAIWEGGELFF
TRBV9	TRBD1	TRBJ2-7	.	TGTGCCAGCAGCGCAGGGGGCGTCACCGACTACGAGCAGTACTTC	CASSAGGVTDYEQYF
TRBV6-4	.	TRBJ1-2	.	TGTGCCAGCAGTCCCGACGGGTACTATGGCTACACCTTC	CASSPDGYYGYTF
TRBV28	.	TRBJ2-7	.	TGTGCCAGCAGTTCCGGTAATGGTTACGAGCAGTACTTC	CASSSGNGYEQYF
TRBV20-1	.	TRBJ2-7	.	TGCAGTGCTAGAGTCCCGTACGAGCAGTACTTC	CSARVPYEQYF
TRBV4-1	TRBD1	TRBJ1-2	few	TGCGCCAGCAGCCAAGGACAGGGGGCGCCTGATGGCTACACCTTC	CASSQGQGAPDGYTF
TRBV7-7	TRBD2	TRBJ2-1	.	TGTGCCAGCAGCCAATTAGCGGGAGGGCAGGGTGAGCAGTTCTTC	CASSQLAGGQGEQFF
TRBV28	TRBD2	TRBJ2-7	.	TGTGCCAGCAGTTCGCCGGGGGGGGGACCAAGACGTACAGAGCAGTACTTC	CASSSPGGGPRRTEQYF
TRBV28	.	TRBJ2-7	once	TGTGCCAGCAGTTATCCCTCCGAGCAGTACTTC	CASSYPSEQYF
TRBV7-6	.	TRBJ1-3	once	TGTGCCAGCAGGGAGAAGGAAGGAAACACCATATATTTT	CASREKEGNTIYF
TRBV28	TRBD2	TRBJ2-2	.	TGTGCCACAATAAGCGGACTAGCGGGAACCGGGGAGCTGTTTTTT	CATISGLAGTGELFF
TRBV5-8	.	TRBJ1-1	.	TGTGCCAGCCCACGTCGCGGGGGGCGCGGCACTGAAGCTTTCTTT	CASPRRGGRGTEAFF
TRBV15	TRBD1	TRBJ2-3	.	TGTGCCACCAGCAGGGCGGACAGGGCGGCAGATACGCAGTATTTT	CATSRADRAADTQYF
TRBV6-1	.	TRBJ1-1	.	TGTGCCATTTCGATAAGGGGAGGGAACACTGAAGCTTTCTTT	CAISIRGGNTEAFF
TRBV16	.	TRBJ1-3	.	TGTGCCAGCAGCCCACGCGGCGGCTCTGGAAACACCATATATTTT	CASSPRGGSGNTIYF
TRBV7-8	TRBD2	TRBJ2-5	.	TGTGCCAGCAGCTTAGCGCTAGCGGGATTTGGCCTACAAGAGACCCAGTACTTC	CASSLALAGFGLQETQYF
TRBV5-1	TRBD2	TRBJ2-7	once	TGCGCCAGCAGTATAACTAGCGGGAGGGCCTACCCCCAGTACTTC	CASSITSGRAYPQYF
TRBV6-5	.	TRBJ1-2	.	TGTGCCAGCAGTTACTCAAGCCTATCTAACTATGGCTACACCTTC	CASSYSSLSNYGYTF
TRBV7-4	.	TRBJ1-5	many	TGTGCCAGCAGCCCCCCCCGAACACTAGGGCATTTT	CASSPPRTLGHF
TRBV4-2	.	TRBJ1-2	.	TGTGCCAGCAGCCAACGTCAGGGAACGGGCTATGGCTACACCTTC	CASSQRQGTGYGYTF
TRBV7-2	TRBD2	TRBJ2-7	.	TGTGCCAGCAGCTCCGGGACTAGTCTTGCCGAGCAGTACTTC	CASSSGTSLAEQYF
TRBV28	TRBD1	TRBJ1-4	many	TGTGCCACAACCGGGACAGGGAGAGGTGAAAAACTGTTTTTT	CATTGTGRGEKLFF
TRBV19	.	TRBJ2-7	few	TGTGCCAGTAGTATGACGACAGGCTTGGGGTACGAGCAGTACTTC	CASSMTTGLGYEQYF
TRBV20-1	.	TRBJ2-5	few	TGCAGTGCTAGAAACTCGTACTTC	CSARNSYF
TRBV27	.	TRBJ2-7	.	TGTGCCAGCAGTTTATTTGCGGACTCCTCCTACGAGCAGTACTTC	CASSLFADSSYEQYF
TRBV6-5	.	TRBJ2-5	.	TGTGCCAGCAGTGCTGGCATCCGAGAGACCCAGTACTTC	CASSAGIRETQYF
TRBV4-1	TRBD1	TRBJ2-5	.	TGCGCCAGCAGCCAAGATCGGACAGGGGGTCCAGAGACCCAGTACTTC	CASSQDRTGGPETQYF
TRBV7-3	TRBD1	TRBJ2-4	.	TGTGCCAGCAGCGCTACAGGGGGCGCGAAGGGGAACATTCAGTACTTC	CASSATGGAKGNIQYF
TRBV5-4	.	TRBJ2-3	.	TGTGCCAGCAGCTTGAGGGGTCCAGATACGCAGTATTTT	CASSLRGPDTQYF
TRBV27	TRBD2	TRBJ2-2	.	TGTGCCAGCTATGTAGCGGGAGGGCCCTCATACACCGGGGAGCTGTTTTTT	CASYVAGGPSYTGELFF
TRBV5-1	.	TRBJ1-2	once	TGCGCCAGCAGCTTGGAGCCCTCTTCTAACTATGGCTACACCTTC	CASSLEPSSNYGYTF
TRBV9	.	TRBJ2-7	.	TGTGCCAGCAGCGCGACGCCTACCGCGGGCTACGAGCAGTACTTC	CASSATPTAGYEQYF
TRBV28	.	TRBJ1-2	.	TGTGCCAGCAGGGCGTTCGGGGGCTACACCTTC	CASRAFGGYTF
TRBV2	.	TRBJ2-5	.	TGTGCCAGCACCGGAGGGGTAGAGACCCAGTACTTC	CASTGGVETQYF